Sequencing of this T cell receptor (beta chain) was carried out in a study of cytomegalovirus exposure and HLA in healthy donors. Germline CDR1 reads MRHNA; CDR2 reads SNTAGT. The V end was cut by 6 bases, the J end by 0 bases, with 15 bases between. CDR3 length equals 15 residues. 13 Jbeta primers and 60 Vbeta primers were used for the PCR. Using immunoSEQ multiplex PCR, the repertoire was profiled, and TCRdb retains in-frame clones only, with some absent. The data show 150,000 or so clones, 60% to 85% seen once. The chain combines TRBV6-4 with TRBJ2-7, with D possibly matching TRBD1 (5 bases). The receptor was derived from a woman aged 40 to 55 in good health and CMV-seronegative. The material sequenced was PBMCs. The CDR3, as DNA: TGTGCCAGCAGCATCGGACAAGGCAGCTCCTACGAGCAGTACTTC. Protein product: CASSIGQGSSYEQYF.